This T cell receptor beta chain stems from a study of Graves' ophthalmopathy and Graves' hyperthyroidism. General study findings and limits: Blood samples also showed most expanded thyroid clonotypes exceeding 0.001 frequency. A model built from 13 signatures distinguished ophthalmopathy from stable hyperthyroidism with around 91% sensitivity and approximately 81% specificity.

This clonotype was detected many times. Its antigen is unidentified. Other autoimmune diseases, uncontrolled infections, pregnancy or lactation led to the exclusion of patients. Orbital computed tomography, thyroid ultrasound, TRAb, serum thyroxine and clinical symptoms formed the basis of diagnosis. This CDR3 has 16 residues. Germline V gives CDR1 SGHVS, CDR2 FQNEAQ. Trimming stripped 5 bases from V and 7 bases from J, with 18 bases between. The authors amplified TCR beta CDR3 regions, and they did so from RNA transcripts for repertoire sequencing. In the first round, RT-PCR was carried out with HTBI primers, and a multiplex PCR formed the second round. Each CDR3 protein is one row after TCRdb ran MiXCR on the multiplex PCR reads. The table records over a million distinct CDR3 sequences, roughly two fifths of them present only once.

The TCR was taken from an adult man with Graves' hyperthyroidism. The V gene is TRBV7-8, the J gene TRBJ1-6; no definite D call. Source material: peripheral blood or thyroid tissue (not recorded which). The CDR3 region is CASSPQVQGSNSPLHF. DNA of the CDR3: TGTGCCAGCAGCCCCCAAGTACAAGGGTCCAATTCACCCCTCCACTTT. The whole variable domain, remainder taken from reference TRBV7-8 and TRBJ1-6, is GAGVSQSPRYKVAKRGQDVALRCDPISGHVSLFWYQQALGQGPEFLTYFQNEAQLDKSGLPSDRFFAERPEGSVSTLKIQRTQQEDSAVYLCASSPQVQGSNSPLHFGNGTRLTVT.